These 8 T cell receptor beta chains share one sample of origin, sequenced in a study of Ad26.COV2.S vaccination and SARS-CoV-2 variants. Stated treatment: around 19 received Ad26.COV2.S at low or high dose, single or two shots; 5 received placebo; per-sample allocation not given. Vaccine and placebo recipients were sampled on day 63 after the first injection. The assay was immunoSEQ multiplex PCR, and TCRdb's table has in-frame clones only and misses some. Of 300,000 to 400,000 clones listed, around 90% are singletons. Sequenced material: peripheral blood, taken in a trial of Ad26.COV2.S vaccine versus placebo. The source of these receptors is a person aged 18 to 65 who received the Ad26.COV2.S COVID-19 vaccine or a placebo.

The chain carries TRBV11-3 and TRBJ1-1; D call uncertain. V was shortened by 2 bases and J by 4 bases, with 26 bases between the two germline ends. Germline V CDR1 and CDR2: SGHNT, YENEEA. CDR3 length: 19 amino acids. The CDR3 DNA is TGTGCCAGCAGCTTAAGCACAAGGAGCGACCAGAAGCAATTCACTGAAGCTTTCTTT. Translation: CASSLSTRSDQKQFTEAFF. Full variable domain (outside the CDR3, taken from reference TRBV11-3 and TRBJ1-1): EAGVVQSPRYKIIEKKQPVAFWCNPISGHNTLYWYLQNLGQGPELLIRYENEEAVDDSQLPKDRFSAERLKGVDSTLKIQPAELGDSAVYLCASSLSTRSDQKQFTEAFFGQGTRLTVV.

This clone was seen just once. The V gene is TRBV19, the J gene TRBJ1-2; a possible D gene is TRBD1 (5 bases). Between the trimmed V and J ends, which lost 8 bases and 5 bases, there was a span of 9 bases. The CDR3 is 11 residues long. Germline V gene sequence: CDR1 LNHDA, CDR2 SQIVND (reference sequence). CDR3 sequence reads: CASRREYGYTF. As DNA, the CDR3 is TGTGCCAGTCGCAGGGAATATGGCTACACCTTC. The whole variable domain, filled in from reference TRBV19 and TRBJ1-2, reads DGGITQSPKYLFRKEGQNVTLSCEQNLNHDAMYWYRQDPGQGLRLIYYSQIVNDFQKGDIAEGYSVSREKKESFPLTVTSAQKNPTAFYLCASRREYGYTFGSGTRLTVV.

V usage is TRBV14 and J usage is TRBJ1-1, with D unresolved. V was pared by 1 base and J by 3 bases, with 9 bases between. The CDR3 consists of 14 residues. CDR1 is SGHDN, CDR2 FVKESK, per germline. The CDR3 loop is CASSQAGSHTEAFF. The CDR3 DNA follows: TGTGCCAGCAGCCAAGCGGGCTCCCACACTGAAGCTTTCTTT.

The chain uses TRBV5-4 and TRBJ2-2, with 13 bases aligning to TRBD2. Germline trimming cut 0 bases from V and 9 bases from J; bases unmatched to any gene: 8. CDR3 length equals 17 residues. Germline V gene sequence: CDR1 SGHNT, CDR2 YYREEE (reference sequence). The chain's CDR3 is CASSLGLAGGPGRELFF. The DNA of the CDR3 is TGTGCCAGCAGCTTGGGACTAGCGGGGGGCCCCGGGAGGGAGCTGTTTTTT.

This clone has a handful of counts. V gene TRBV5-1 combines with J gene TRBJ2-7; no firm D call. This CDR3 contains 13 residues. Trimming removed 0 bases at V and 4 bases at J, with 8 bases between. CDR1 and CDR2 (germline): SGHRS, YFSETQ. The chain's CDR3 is CASSLESLYEQYF. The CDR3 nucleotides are TGCGCCAGCAGCTTGGAAAGTTTATACGAGCAGTACTTC.

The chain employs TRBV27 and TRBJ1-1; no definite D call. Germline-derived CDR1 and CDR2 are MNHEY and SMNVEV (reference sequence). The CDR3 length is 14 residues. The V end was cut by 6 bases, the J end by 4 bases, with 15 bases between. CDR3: CASSPVGKGTEAFF. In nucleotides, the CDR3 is TGTGCCAGCAGCCCAGTGGGGAAGGGCACTGAAGCTTTCTTT.

The CDR3 region is CAWDAGISYEQYF. The CDR3 coding sequence is TGTGCCTGGGACGCAGGGATCTCCTACGAGCAGTACTTC. The V gene is TRBV30, the J gene TRBJ2-7; possibly TRBD1 for D (5 bases). Trimming pared 5 bases from V and 0 bases from J, leaving 11 bases between. Looked up from germline, CDR1 is GTSNPN and CDR2 is SVGIG (reference sequence). CDR3 length equals 13 residues.

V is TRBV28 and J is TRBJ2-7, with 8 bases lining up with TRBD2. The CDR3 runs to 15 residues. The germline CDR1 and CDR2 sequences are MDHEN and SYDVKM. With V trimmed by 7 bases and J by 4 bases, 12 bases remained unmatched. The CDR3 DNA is TGTGCCAGCACCCGGGGCTCCGGGAGGGCGTACGAGCAGTACTTC. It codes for CASTRGSGRAYEQYF.